These 19 T cell receptor beta chains were sequenced from one sample in a study of cytomegalovirus exposure and HLA in healthy donors. It was with 60 Vbeta and 13 Jbeta primers that the PCR ran. Data came from immunoSEQ multiplex PCR; TCRdb stores just in-frame clones and leaves some out. This sample has some 150,000 clones, with 70% to 80% found just once. Sequenced input: PBMCs. These receptors were taken from a man aged 25-40 years in good health and CMV-seropositive.

This chain joins TRBV30 and TRBJ2-7; a weak D match, TRBD2 (6 bases). Between the trimmed V and J ends, which lost 6 bases and 6 bases, there was a span of 18 bases. Germline assignment: CDR1 GTSNPN and CDR2 SVGIG (reference sequence). The CDR3 consists of 13 residues. CDR3 region: CACTGLEGPEQYF. CDR3 coding DNA: TGTGCCTGTACGGGACTGGAGGGCCCCGAGCAGTACTTC.

This clone was seen only a few times. Other nucleotide sequences in the sample specify the same CDR3. In DNA form, the CDR3 reads TGTGCCAGCAGCTCGGACAGTTACACCGGGGAGCTGTTTTTT. This codes for CASSSDSYTGELFF. The chain employs TRBV7-3 and TRBJ2-2, with D possibly TRBD1 on 6 matching bases. The CDR3 has 14 amino acids. From germline, CDR1 is SGHTA and CDR2 FQGTGA. V lost 4 bases and J lost 3, with 9 bases in between. Combining the CDR3 with reference TRBV7-3 and TRBJ2-2 gives the whole variable domain GAGVSQTPSNKVTEKGKYVELRCDPISGHTALYWYRQSLGQGPEFLIYFQGTGAADDSGLPNDRFFAVRPEGSVSTLKIQRTERGDSAVYLCASSSDSYTGELFFGEGSRLTVL.

This clone occurred a few times. V and J are TRBV19 and TRBJ1-2; possible D gene TRBD1, 6 bases. The V end was cut by 1 base, the J end by 4 bases, with 13 bases between. Germline CDR1 is LNHDA and CDR2 is SQIVND (reference sequence). The CDR3 loop spans 15 amino acids. The CDR3 DNA reads as TGTGCCAGTAGTATAGGGCGGGGGCGCGGCTATGGCTACACCTTC. As protein: CASSIGRGRGYGYTF.

This chain's CDR3 is CASSSGTLVADTQYF. CDR3 nucleotides: TGCGCCAGCAGCTCCGGGACACTCGTCGCAGATACGCAGTATTTT. The chain links TRBV5-1 to TRBJ2-3; D may be TRBD1 (6 bases). Trimming shortened V by 3 bases and J by 4 bases, and 15 bases separated the two germline ends. In germline, CDR1 is SGHRS, CDR2 YFSETQ. The CDR3 totals 15 residues. Filled out from reference TRBV5-1 and TRBJ2-3, the complete variable domain reads KAGVTQTPRYLIKTRGQQVTLSCSPISGHRSVSWYQQTPGQGLQFLFEYFSETQRNKGNFPGRFSGRQFSNSRSEMNVSTLELGDSALYLCASSSGTLVADTQYFGPGTRLTVL.

This clone was recorded once. The chain joins TRBV13 to TRBJ2-7, with D maybe TRBD2 (5 bases). The CDR3 has 13 residues. The germline V gene encodes CDR1 PRHDT and CDR2 FYEKMQ (reference sequence). V lost 2 bases and J lost 6, with 11 bases in between. CDR3 residues: CASSLSGRPEQYF. The CDR3 region has the DNA TGTGCCAGCAGCTTAAGCGGCCGCCCCGAGCAGTACTTC.

V is TRBV2 and J is TRBJ1-4; 7 bases align to TRBD1. Germline V CDR1 and CDR2: SNHLY, FYNNEI. V was pared by 6 bases and J by 0 bases, with 13 bases of the junction left unmatched. The CDR3 sequence is 18 residues long. CDR3 in amino acids: CASRPPRQGDATNEKLFF. The CDR3 DNA follows: TGTGCCAGCAGACCCCCTAGACAGGGCGACGCAACTAATGAAAAACTGTTTTTT.

In its sample, this clone was seen once. The chain carries TRBV29-1 and TRBJ2-7; 10 bases align to TRBD1. The CDR3 contains 14 residues. J lost 4 bases, V lost 6 bases, and 9 bases had no gene match. The germline gives CDR1 SQVTM, CDR2 ANQGSEA. CDR3 residues: CSVEPGQGFYEQYF. For the CDR3, the DNA is TGCAGCGTAGAACCGGGACAGGGGTTTTACGAGCAGTACTTC.

The V call is TRBV7-9, the J call TRBJ2-4; 9 bases line up with TRBD1. The V gene end was trimmed by 4 bases and the J gene end by 6 bases; junction bases not matched to a gene: 7. Per germline, CDR1 SEHNR and CDR2 FQNEAQ (reference sequence). This CDR3 spans 15 amino acids. The CDR3 DNA reads TGTGCCAGCAGCTATGGACAGGGGAGAGGAAACATTCAGTACTTC. Translating it yields CASSYGQGRGNIQYF.

The chain uses TRBV5-4 and TRBJ2-2; 10 bases agree with TRBD2. The germline V gene has CDR1 SGHNT and CDR2 YYREEE (reference sequence). The CDR3 sequence is 16 residues long. The junction had 4 bases not matched to a gene; V was cut back by 4 bases and J by 1 base. DNA of the CDR3: TGTGCCAGCAGCACTCGGACTAGCGGGAACACCGGGGAGCTGTTTTTT. Amino acid sequence: CASSTRTSGNTGELFF.

This chain connects TRBV4-3 to TRBJ1-1; 8 nucleotides agree with TRBD1. Germline-derived CDR1 and CDR2 are LGHNA and YSLEER. The CDR3 sequence is 14 residues long. The trim removed 0 bases at V and 6 bases at J, leaving 3 bases unmatched. CDR3 DNA: TGCGCCAGCAGCCAAGACAACAGGGGGTCTGAAGCTTTCTTT. It codes for CASSQDNRGSEAFF.

This rearrangement joins TRBV19 to TRBJ2-3; 11 bases match TRBD2. CDR1 is LNHDA and CDR2 is SQIVND in the germline V gene (reference sequence). V dropped 5 bases and J dropped 0; count of bases not matched to a gene: 7. The CDR3 has 17 amino acids. The CDR3 region has the DNA TGTGCCAGTAGTGGGTCTAGCGGGGGGACTAGCACAGATACGCAGTATTTT. Translation: CASSGSSGGTSTDTQYF. The full variable domain, in which reference TRBV19 and TRBJ2-3 provide the parts outside the CDR3, is DGGITQSPKYLFRKEGQNVTLSCEQNLNHDAMYWYRQDPGQGLRLIYYSQIVNDFQKGDIAEGYSVSREKKESFPLTVTSAQKNPTAFYLCASSGSSGGTSTDTQYFGPGTRLTVL.

This clone was seen a single time. The chain combines TRBV12-5 with TRBJ2-4, with 9 bases identical to TRBD1. The CDR3 runs to 15 residues. V dropped 6 bases and J dropped 5; count of bases not matched to a gene: 8. Looked up from germline, CDR1 is LGHNT and CDR2 is FRNRAP. The CDR3 is CASGAGTGIQNIQYF. The CDR3 DNA is TGTGCTAGTGGGGCCGGGACAGGGATCCAAAACATTCAGTACTTC. The full variable domain, in which reference TRBV12-5 and TRBJ2-4 provide the parts outside the CDR3, is DARVTQTPRHKVTEMGQEVTMRCQPILGHNTVFWYRQTMMQGLELLAYFRNRAPLDDSGMPKDRFSAEMPDATLATLKIQPSEPRDSAVYFCASGAGTGIQNIQYFGAGTRLSVL.

This chain connects TRBV4-1 to TRBJ2-2; TRBD2 might be the D (6 bases). The length of the CDR3 is 14 residues. V was pared by 0 bases and J by 5 bases, with 7 bases between. The germline gives CDR1 MGHRA, CDR2 YSYEKL. The CDR3 loop is CASSQDRGTGELFF. DNA of the CDR3: TGCGCCAGCAGCCAAGATCGGGGGACCGGGGAGCTGTTTTTT.

This sequence joins TRBV27 and TRBJ2-4; no reliable D call. Germline assignment: CDR1 MNHEY and CDR2 SMNVEV (reference sequence). This CDR3 is built from 13 residues. V was pared by 3 bases and J by 8 bases, with 11 bases between. This CDR3 reads CASSFSGQDIQYF. CDR3 coding DNA: TGTGCCAGCAGTTTTTCTGGCCAAGACATTCAGTACTTC.

The genes are TRBV19 and TRBJ1-4; D perhaps matches TRBD1 (5 bases). This CDR3 has 14 residues. V lost 9 bases, J lost 8 bases, and 19 bases lay in between. Per the germline V gene, CDR1 is LNHDA and CDR2 is SQIVND (reference sequence). The CDR3 nucleotides are TGTGCCAGCCGAGGCAGGGAATCAGGAGAAAAACTGTTTTTT. Protein sequence: CASRGRESGEKLFF.

The genes are TRBV30 and TRBJ2-6, with TRBD2 matching 7 bases. The ends lost 2 bases at V and 1 base at J; junction bases unmatched: 14. CDR3 size: 19 residues. CDR1 is GTSNPN, CDR2 SVGIG, per germline (reference sequence). The CDR3 reads CAWSNRKRGLISGANVLTF. The CDR3 nucleotides are TGTGCCTGGAGTAATAGAAAGCGGGGCCTTATATCTGGGGCCAACGTCCTGACTTTC.

The V and J genes are TRBV19 and TRBJ1-3; D remains unclear. Per the germline V gene, CDR1 is LNHDA and CDR2 is SQIVND (reference sequence). The CDR3 runs to 15 residues. Trimming shortened V by 6 bases and J by 0 bases, and 12 bases separated the two germline ends. The CDR3: CASSRLLGSGNTIYF. Here the CDR3 DNA reads TGTGCCAGTAGCAGACTTTTGGGCTCTGGAAACACCATATATTTT.

This rearrangement joins TRBV19 to TRBJ2-3; 10 positions agree with TRBD2. This CDR3 is 14 amino acids long. Trimming took 6 bases from V and 5 from J; bases not matched to a gene: 5. In germline, CDR1 is LNHDA, CDR2 SQIVND (reference sequence). The CDR3 protein is CASSPAGGLDTQYF. DNA of the CDR3: TGTGCCAGTAGCCCAGCGGGGGGGTTAGATACGCAGTATTTT. Full variable domain (missing parts from reference TRBV19 and TRBJ2-3): DGGITQSPKYLFRKEGQNVTLSCEQNLNHDAMYWYRQDPGQGLRLIYYSQIVNDFQKGDIAEGYSVSREKKESFPLTVTSAQKNPTAFYLCASSPAGGLDTQYFGPGTRLTVL.

The CDR3 is CASSLRTARHYNSNQPQHF. The CDR3 bases are TGTGCCAGCAGTTTAAGGACAGCAAGACATTATAATAGCAATCAGCCCCAGCATTTT. The genes are TRBV28 and TRBJ1-5, with D perhaps TRBD1 (6 bases). This CDR3 comprises 19 residues. The germline CDR1 and CDR2 sequences are MDHEN and SYDVKM. V was cut by 2 bases and J by 0 bases, with 20 bases left in between.